This T cell receptor (beta chain) was found in a study of blood T cells in healthy people across ages. Findings of the study overall: Unsorted PBMCs ruled out conclusive naive versus antigen-experienced comparison.

Turning to this clonotype: What it binds is unknown.

PCR was performed a second time for roughly 7 to 12 cycles using a sample-barcoded 5' primer and a J-beta primer mix. TCRdb passed the 5' RACE reads through MiXCR, listing each CDR3 protein once. The sample shows about 1.7 million distinct CDR3 sequences, approximately 28% of them seen only once. The CDR3 is made up of 14 amino acids. Germline loops: CDR1 SGHRS, CDR2 YFSETQ. Trimming left V 4 bases short and J 8 bases short, with 13 bases between. The chain employs TRBV5-1 and TRBJ2-6, with D maybe TRBD1 (6 bases). The TCR comes from a young woman in good health. Material: blood. CDR3 residues: CASSRTGPPNVLTF. The CDR3 bases are TGCGCCAGCAGCAGAACAGGGCCCCCCAACGTCCTGACTTTC.